Presented here are 11 T cell receptor beta chains from one specimen sequenced in a study of stem cell transplantation in POMP-related autoinflammatory disease. Clones were sequenced by immunoSEQ multiplex PCR, and TCRdb holds only the in-frame ones, with some missing. The sample consists of more than 8,500 clones, 88% of them appearing once. Source: CD8+ T cells from PBMCs, taken after stem cell transplantation. The receptors here all came from a human patient with POMP-related autoinflammation and immune dysregulation (PRAID). The graft donor may account for some of the T cells.

The chain has TRBV10-3 and TRBJ1-3; D gene uncertain. Germline values: CDR1 ENHRY, CDR2 SYGVKD. Trimming left V 2 bases short and J 5 bases short, with 7 bases between. The CDR3 has 13 residues. This chain's CDR3 is CAISEGVRNTIYF. CDR3 bases: TGTGCCATCAGTGAGGGGGTTAGAAACACCATATATTTT.

The chain carries TRBV11-2 and TRBJ1-2, with TRBD1 matching over 7 bases. Germline lookup yields CDR1 SGHAT and CDR2 FQNNGV. The CDR3 length is 15 residues. V lost 4 bases to trimming and J lost 5 bases; unmatched junction nucleotides: 10. CDR3 sequence reads: CASSSPTGRSYGYTF. Written as DNA, the CDR3 is TGTGCCAGCAGCTCCCCGACAGGGCGCTCATATGGCTACACCTTC. Combining the CDR3 with reference TRBV11-2 and TRBJ1-2 gives the whole variable domain EAGVAQSPRYKIIEKRQSVAFWCNPISGHATLYWYQQILGQGPKLLIQFQNNGVVDDSQLPKDRFSAERLKGVDSTLKIQPAKLEDSAVYLCASSSPTGRSYGYTFGSGTRLTVV.

The V call is TRBV5-8, the J call TRBJ1-1; D possibly corresponds to TRBD1 (5 bases). Germline V CDR1 and CDR2: SGHTS, YDEGEE. This CDR3 region has 15 residues. Trimming removed 0 bases from V and 0 bases from J, with 9 bases in between. CDR3 region: CASSLALGVNTEAFF. The CDR3 DNA is TGTGCCAGCAGCTTGGCCCTAGGGGTGAACACTGAAGCTTTCTTT.

The chain joins TRBV4-1 to TRBJ1-1; tentative D call: TRBD1 (6 bases). Trimming stripped 8 bases from V and 0 bases from J, with 13 bases between. Germline loops: CDR1 MGHRA, CDR2 YSYEKL. This CDR3 has 14 residues. The CDR3 reads CASSPGQMNTEAFF. CDR3 DNA: TGCGCCAGCTCACCAGGACAGATGAACACTGAAGCTTTCTTT.

The V gene is TRBV28, the J gene TRBJ2-1; TRBD2 matches at 7 bases. The CDR3 has 16 amino acids. V shed 6 bases, J shed 4 bases, and the junction held 12 bases outside the gene matches. Looked up from germline, CDR1 is MDHEN and CDR2 is SYDVKM. Written as DNA, the CDR3 is TGTGCCAGCAGCCCGGGAGGAGGGGATTGGTACAATGAGCAGTTCTTC. It specifies CASSPGGGDWYNEQFF.

V and J are TRBV24-1 and TRBJ2-5, with 8 nucleotides matching TRBD1. The J segment lost 1 base and the V segment lost 9 bases, leaving 9 bases of the junction unmatched. This CDR3 comprises 15 residues. Germline V gene lookup returns CDR1 KGHDR and CDR2 SFDVKD. The DNA for the CDR3 is TGTGCCACCGGCCCCGGGACAGGCTTCCAAGAGACCCAGTACTTC. It translates to CATGPGTGFQETQYF.

The chain carries TRBV7-9 and TRBJ1-2; D possibly corresponds to TRBD1 (5 bases). The CDR3 length is 18 residues. The V and J ends lost 7 bases and 4 bases respectively, with 28 bases between them. Germline V gives CDR1 SEHNR, CDR2 FQNEAQ (reference sequence). The CDR3 bases are TGTGCCAGCACCTTGCCCCCCAATTCGACAGACAAGGGCTATGGCTACACCTTC. Its translation: CASTLPPNSTDKGYGYTF.

V and J are TRBV11-2 and TRBJ1-6, with D possibly being TRBD1 (6 bases). Germline V CDR1 and CDR2: SGHAT, FQNNGV. This CDR3 spans 15 amino acids. Trimming took 5 bases from V and 7 from J, leaving 15 bases between them. The CDR3 DNA reads TGTGCCAGCAGCGGCTGGACAGTTCTGAATTCACCCCTCCACTTT. This sequence encodes CASSGWTVLNSPLHF.

The V call is TRBV5-6, the J call TRBJ2-1; 9 nucleotides match TRBD1. In germline, CDR1 is SGHDT, CDR2 YYEEEE. The CDR3 length is 14 residues. V gave up 4 bases and J gave up 7 bases; unmatched junction bases: 6. In nucleotides, the CDR3 is TGTGCCAGCAGCCCCTGGGACAGGGTAAATGAGCAGTTCTTC. Its translation: CASSPWDRVNEQFF. The full variable domain, rest sourced from reference TRBV5-6 and TRBJ2-1, is DAGVTQSPTHLIKTRGQQVTLRCSPKSGHDTVSWYQQALGQGPQFIFQYYEEEERQRGNFPDRFSGHQFPNYSSELNVNALLLGDSALYLCASSPWDRVNEQFFGPGTRLTVL.

This clone was observed once. The chain combines TRBV6-5 with TRBJ2-3; 9 nucleotides match TRBD2. Per the germline V gene, CDR1 is MNHEY and CDR2 is SVGAGI. V gave up 2 bases and J gave up 6 bases; unmatched junction bases: 9. CDR3 length equals 16 residues. CDR3 sequence (DNA): TGTGCCAGCAGTTACCTAAGCGGGGGGCCATCTGATACGCAGTATTTT. This sequence encodes CASSYLSGGPSDTQYF.

CDR3 protein: CASRWNLENTEAFF. CDR3 DNA sequence: TGTGCCAGCAGGTGGAACCTGGAAAACACTGAAGCTTTCTTT. The rearrangement joins TRBV28 to TRBJ1-1; D gene unclear. Germline V gene lookup returns CDR1 MDHEN and CDR2 SYDVKM. The CDR3 sequence is 14 residues long. Deletions cut 6 bases from V and 2 bases from J, with 13 bases between.